The 5 T cell receptor beta chains below were found in one sample sequenced in a study of CD8 T cells in ankylosing spondylitis. TCRdb passed the 5' RACE reads through MiXCR, listing each CDR3 protein once. Found here are roughly 180,000 distinct CDR3 sequences, just over 9.5% of them singletons; the top ten hold approximately 16%. Sequencing input: blood, either unsorted or a sorted T cell fraction (not recorded which). These receptors came from a female donor with ankylosing spondylitis or in good health (not recorded which).

This clonotype was seen a few times. J is TRBJ2-1 and V is TRBV9; 12 nucleotides line up with TRBD2. V lost 4 bases and J lost 8; bases outside the gene matches: 10. CDR3 length equals 16 residues. Germline V lookup: CDR1 SGDLS, CDR2 YYNGEE. CDR3 amino acids: CASSTRLAGDGDEQFF. For the CDR3, the DNA is TGTGCCAGCAGCACCCGACTAGCGGGAGATGGGGATGAGCAGTTCTTC. Together with reference TRBV9 and TRBJ2-1, the CDR3 gives the full variable domain: DSGVTQTPKHLITATGQRVTLRCSPRSGDLSVYWYQQSLDQGLQFLIQYYNGEERAKGNILERFSAQQFPDLHSELNLSSLELGDSALYFCASSTRLAGDGDEQFFGPGTRLTVL.

This clonotype was counted only a few times. The chain couples TRBV18 to TRBJ1-2; perhaps TRBD1 as D (5 bases). V was clipped by 6 bases and J by 3 bases, with 8 bases between them. Germline values: CDR1 KGHSH, CDR2 LQKENI. The CDR3 is 12 amino acids. The CDR3 DNA follows: TGTGCCAGCTCGGGGGAACACTATGGCTACACCTTC. Translating gives CASSGEHYGYTF.

This clonotype was recorded many times. The CDR3 sequence is CASSWDWGEQYF. For the CDR3, the DNA is TGTGCCAGCAGTTGGGACTGGGGAGAGCAGTACTTC. The rearrangement links TRBV2 to TRBJ2-7, with a tentative D call TRBD2 (6 bases). V lost 5 bases and J 7 bases, leaving 12 bases between the germline ends. Per the germline V gene, CDR1 is SNHLY and CDR2 is FYNNEI. CDR3 size: 12 residues.

The chain is built from TRBV9 and TRBJ2-1; possible D gene TRBD2, 5 bases. CDR3 length: 14 residues. The germline gives CDR1 SGDLS, CDR2 YYNGEE. V lost 4 bases and J 5 bases, leaving 13 bases between the germline ends. CDR3: CASSPPPGNNEQFF. CDR3 DNA: TGTGCCAGCAGCCCCCCCCCGGGGAACAATGAGCAGTTCTTC.

This chain links TRBV5-5 with TRBJ2-4, with 8 bases aligning to TRBD2. This CDR3 comprises 14 residues. CDR1 and CDR2 from the germline V gene are SGHKS and YYEKEE (reference sequence). Unmatched junction bases numbered 10, after V lost 4 bases and J lost 10 bases. The CDR3 DNA is TGTGCCAGCAGCCCGGGGGGGGGAGGGAGGATTCAGTACTTC. Its translation is CASSPGGGGRIQYF.